A selection of T cell receptor beta chains follows, all from one sample in a study of T cell repertoires in cytomegalovirus infection. TCRdb reanalysed the reads using MiXCR and keeps one entry per CDR3 protein. The sample gives about 920,000 distinct CDR3 sequences, roughly 30% of which show up once; 11% to 15% is in the top ten. No antigen is known for these receptors. Specimen: cultured CD8+ T cells from PBMCs, collected from culture after CMV antigen stimulation. The receptors stem from a human donor in good health (CMV status not recorded). Some clones in this sample may be carry-over from other donors' samples. Both conserved end residues are part of each CDR3. A D gene is named only where the DNA matches it firmly. Clone size is stated in some rows and not others, as once, few, many or a class when expanded.

J gene: TRBJ2-7; clone size: few; D gene: NA; V gene: TRBV7-8; CDR3 DNA: TGTGCCAGCAGCTTTTGGAGGGACAGCCCTTCCAACGAGCAGTACTTC; CDR3 protein: CASSFWRDSPSNEQYF
J gene: TRBJ1-2; clone size: NA; D gene: TRBD1; V gene: TRBV7-6; CDR3 DNA: TGTGCCAGCAGCCCTACCGGGACAGGGGGGTTTCATGGCTACACCTTC; CDR3 protein: CASSPTGTGGFHGYTF
J gene: TRBJ1-5; clone size: NA; D gene: TRBD1; V gene: TRBV5-5; CDR3 DNA: TGTGCCAGCACCGTCGGGACAGCTAGCAATCAGCCCCAGCATTTT; CDR3 protein: CASTVGTASNQPQHF
J gene: TRBJ2-5; clone size: once; D gene: NA; V gene: TRBV10-3; CDR3 DNA: TGTGCCATCAGTGAGTCGTTGGTGTCGGGAGAGACCCAGTACTTC; CDR3 protein: CAISESLVSGETQYF
J gene: TRBJ2-7; clone size: NA; D gene: NA; V gene: TRBV14; CDR3 DNA: TGTGCCAGCGGGTACTCCTACGAGCAGTACTTC; CDR3 protein: CASGYSYEQYF
J gene: TRBJ2-7; clone size: NA; D gene: NA; V gene: TRBV29-1; CDR3 DNA: TGCAGCGTTGGTTGGGAGTACGAGCAGTACTTC; CDR3 protein: CSVGWEYEQYF
J gene: TRBJ2-4; clone size: few; D gene: NA; V gene: TRBV14; CDR3 DNA: TGTGCCAGCAGCCACCAACAGGAAAAGCTAGCCAAAAACATTCAGTACTTC; CDR3 protein: CASSHQQEKLAKNIQYF
J gene: TRBJ1-2; clone size: few; D gene: TRBD1; V gene: TRBV9; CDR3 DNA: TGTGCCAGCAGCGTGGGAACAGGGGACCAGCCGTTCGGCTACACCTTC; CDR3 protein: CASSVGTGDQPFGYTF
J gene: TRBJ1-1; clone size: NA; D gene: NA; V gene: TRBV28; CDR3 DNA: TGTGCCAGCAGTAGGAGAGGACACCCGAACACTGAAGCTTTCTTT; CDR3 protein: CASSRRGHPNTEAFF
J gene: TRBJ2-1; clone size: NA; D gene: TRBD1; V gene: TRBV11-2; CDR3 DNA: TGTGCCAGCAGCTTAGATCCGGACAGGGGACCCTACAATGAGCAGTTCTTC; CDR3 protein: CASSLDPDRGPYNEQFF
J gene: TRBJ2-6; clone size: NA; D gene: TRBD2; V gene: TRBV5-6; CDR3 DNA: TGTGCCAGCAGCCCCGGGGGGGGAGCCGGGGCCAACGTCCTGACTTTC; CDR3 protein: CASSPGGGAGANVLTF
J gene: TRBJ2-5; clone size: few; D gene: NA; V gene: TRBV2; CDR3 DNA: TGTGCCAGCACGGTCCCGAGACAGCCCGGGAAGACCCAGTACTTC; CDR3 protein: CASTVPRQPGKTQYF
J gene: TRBJ2-1; clone size: NA; D gene: NA; V gene: TRBV6-1; CDR3 DNA: TGTGCCAGCAGCCTAAGTACGACCTACAATGAGCAGTTCTTC; CDR3 protein: CASSLSTTYNEQFF
J gene: TRBJ2-2; clone size: many; D gene: NA; V gene: TRBV7-9; CDR3 DNA: TGTGCCAGCAGCGCCAAACACGCCGGGGAGCTGTTTTTT; CDR3 protein: CASSAKHAGELFF
J gene: TRBJ1-2; clone size: once; D gene: NA; V gene: TRBV29-1; CDR3 DNA: TGCAGCGTTGACACAGAGTGGAATGGCTACACCTTC; CDR3 protein: CSVDTEWNGYTF
J gene: TRBJ2-5; clone size: few; D gene: NA; V gene: TRBV7-3; CDR3 DNA: TGTGCCAGCAGCCCTGGAGGGGGGGCTTCACAGACCCAGTACTTC; CDR3 protein: CASSPGGGASQTQYF
J gene: TRBJ1-4; clone size: few; D gene: NA; V gene: TRBV6-5; CDR3 DNA: TGTGCCAGCAGTCCTACAGGGACGAAACTGTTTTTT; CDR3 protein: CASSPTGTKLFF
J gene: TRBJ2-1; clone size: few; D gene: TRBD2; V gene: TRBV6-2/TRBV6-3; CDR3 DNA: TGTGCCAGCAGTCCGGGGACTAGCGGGAGGTACAATGAGCAGTTCTTC; CDR3 protein: CASSPGTSGRYNEQFF
J gene: TRBJ2-2; clone size: many; D gene: TRBD2; V gene: TRBV7-2; CDR3 DNA: TGTGCCAGCAGCTTAGGAGCGGGGACGCCCACCGGGGAGCTGTTTTTT; CDR3 protein: CASSLGAGTPTGELFF
J gene: TRBJ2-1; clone size: few; D gene: NA; V gene: TRBV12-3/TRBV12-4; CDR3 DNA: TGTGCCAGCAGTGGGGGACGGGTTGAGGTCCATGAGCAGTTCTTC; CDR3 protein: CASSGGRVEVHEQFF
J gene: TRBJ1-5; clone size: few; D gene: NA; V gene: TRBV19; CDR3 DNA: TGTGCCACTAATCCTCGGGGACATATACAGCCCCAGCATTTT; CDR3 protein: CATNPRGHIQPQHF
J gene: TRBJ1-6; clone size: NA; D gene: NA; V gene: TRBV3-1; CDR3 DNA: TGTGCCAGCAGCAATGGACAGTACAGAAATTCACCCCTCCACTTT; CDR3 protein: CASSNGQYRNSPLHF
J gene: TRBJ2-1; clone size: few; D gene: TRBD1; V gene: TRBV7-6; CDR3 DNA: TGTGCCAGCAGCTTAATGGACAGGGGGCTTAAAGAGCAGTTCTTC; CDR3 protein: CASSLMDRGLKEQFF
J gene: TRBJ2-3; clone size: NA; D gene: NA; V gene: TRBV4-2; CDR3 DNA: TGTGCCAGCAGCCAAGGCGCTCCTGGTGTCACAGATACGCAGTATTTT; CDR3 protein: CASSQGAPGVTDTQYF
J gene: TRBJ1-5; clone size: NA; D gene: NA; V gene: TRBV4-2; CDR3 DNA: TGTGCCAGCAGCCAAGAGACAGCGAGTAGCAATCAGCCCCAGCATTTT; CDR3 protein: CASSQETASSNQPQHF
J gene: TRBJ1-1; clone size: few; D gene: TRBD1; V gene: TRBV6-2/TRBV6-3; CDR3 DNA: TGTGCCAGCAGTTACGCCGATACAGGGGTTGAAGCTTTCTTT; CDR3 protein: CASSYADTGVEAFF
J gene: TRBJ1-2; clone size: few; D gene: NA; V gene: TRBV20-1; CDR3 DNA: TGCAGTGCTACAGTTTTACAGTGGTATTTCTATGGCTACACCTTC; CDR3 protein: CSATVLQWYFYGYTF
J gene: TRBJ2-1; clone size: NA; D gene: TRBD2; V gene: TRBV15; CDR3 DNA: TGTGCCACCAGCGCTCGGGGACTAGGTTGCAATGAGCAGTTCTTC; CDR3 protein: CATSARGLGCNEQFF
J gene: TRBJ2-5; clone size: few; D gene: TRBD1; V gene: TRBV20-1; CDR3 DNA: TGCAGTGCTAAGGCTCCACCGGGACAGGGCTTACGAGAGACCCAGTACTTC; CDR3 protein: CSAKAPPGQGLRETQYF
J gene: TRBJ2-1; clone size: NA; D gene: TRBD2; V gene: TRBV20-1; CDR3 DNA: TGCAGTGCTAGTATACTAGCGGGGGATGAGCAGTTCTTC; CDR3 protein: CSASILAGDEQFF
J gene: TRBJ2-3; clone size: few; D gene: NA; V gene: TRBV4-1; CDR3 DNA: TGCGCCAGCAGCCAAGCAGTGCAGCTGAGCACAGATACGCAGTATTTT; CDR3 protein: CASSQAVQLSTDTQYF
J gene: TRBJ2-1; clone size: NA; D gene: TRBD1; V gene: TRBV7-8; CDR3 DNA: TGTGCCAGCAGCTTAGGGAGCGGTTACAGGGGCGACAATGAGCAGTTCTTC; CDR3 protein: CASSLGSGYRGDNEQFF
J gene: TRBJ2-1; clone size: NA; D gene: NA; V gene: TRBV29-1; CDR3 DNA: TGCAGCGTTGAAGGACAGGCCGTCTACAATGAGCAGTTCTTC; CDR3 protein: CSVEGQAVYNEQFF
J gene: TRBJ2-2; clone size: NA; D gene: NA; V gene: TRBV5-5; CDR3 DNA: TGTGCCAGCAGCTTGTGGGACGTAAACACCGGGGAGCTGTTTTTT; CDR3 protein: CASSLWDVNTGELFF
J gene: TRBJ2-1; clone size: NA; D gene: TRBD2; V gene: TRBV28; CDR3 DNA: TGTGCCACTTTACCTAGCGGGGGTTGGCACAATGAGCAGTTCTTC; CDR3 protein: CATLPSGGWHNEQFF
J gene: TRBJ1-2; clone size: NA; D gene: NA; V gene: TRBV10-3; CDR3 DNA: TGTGCCATCAGTGAGTTGGGAGGGGGAAACTATGGCTACACCTTC; CDR3 protein: CAISELGGGNYGYTF
J gene: TRBJ2-7; clone size: NA; D gene: NA; V gene: TRBV20-1; CDR3 DNA: TGCAGTGCTACCACGTTTGGGCAGGGCCTTACCTACGAGCAGTACTTC; CDR3 protein: CSATTFGQGLTYEQYF
J gene: TRBJ2-3; clone size: many; D gene: NA; V gene: TRBV6-6; CDR3 DNA: TGTGCCAGCAGTTACGGCCCTAGCACAGATACGCAGTATTTT; CDR3 protein: CASSYGPSTDTQYF
J gene: TRBJ1-2; clone size: few; D gene: NA; V gene: TRBV5-4; CDR3 DNA: TGTGCCAGCTCCGCAGAGTATGGCTACACCTTC; CDR3 protein: CASSAEYGYTF
J gene: TRBJ1-6; clone size: few; D gene: NA; V gene: TRBV7-6; CDR3 DNA: TGTGCCAGCAGCTTAGCGCACGGCCCCCTCCACTTT; CDR3 protein: CASSLAHGPLHF
J gene: TRBJ2-2; clone size: NA; D gene: NA; V gene: TRBV2; CDR3 DNA: TGTGCCAGCAGAGGGGCGCCGGGGACCGGGGAGCTGTTTTTT; CDR3 protein: CASRGAPGTGELFF
J gene: TRBJ2-5; clone size: few; D gene: NA; V gene: TRBV28; CDR3 DNA: TGTGCCAGCACCATTGGGGACCGTTACCAAGAGACCCAGTACTTC; CDR3 protein: CASTIGDRYQETQYF
J gene: TRBJ2-2; clone size: NA; D gene: NA; V gene: TRBV27; CDR3 DNA: TGTGCCAGCAGCTTAAGGGGGGTCACCACCGGGGAGCTGTTTTTT; CDR3 protein: CASSLRGVTTGELFF
J gene: TRBJ2-1; clone size: NA; D gene: NA; V gene: TRBV20-1; CDR3 DNA: TGCAGTGCCCCCTCCATGGGTTCTATTGAGCAGTTCTTC; CDR3 protein: CSAPSMGSIEQFF
J gene: TRBJ2-1; clone size: NA; D gene: TRBD1; V gene: TRBV2; CDR3 DNA: TGTGCCAGCAATGAGAGGGGACAGGGTCGCTCCTACAATGAGCAGTTCTTC; CDR3 protein: CASNERGQGRSYNEQFF
J gene: TRBJ2-4; clone size: NA; D gene: TRBD1; V gene: TRBV28; CDR3 DNA: TGTGCCAGCAGGGACGACAGGGGAAACGAGGCCAAAAACATTCAGTACTTC; CDR3 protein: CASRDDRGNEAKNIQYF
J gene: TRBJ2-1; clone size: once; D gene: NA; V gene: TRBV7-6; CDR3 DNA: TGTGCCAGCAGCCGAGGACAGCACTTCTTTAGGAATGGGCAGTTCTTC; CDR3 protein: CASSRGQHFFRNGQFF
J gene: TRBJ2-2; clone size: NA; D gene: TRBD1; V gene: TRBV7-8; CDR3 DNA: TGTGCCAGCAGCAAAAGCGGGACAGGGGTCGACACCGGGGAGCTGTTTTTT; CDR3 protein: CASSKSGTGVDTGELFF
J gene: TRBJ1-2; clone size: NA; D gene: TRBD1; V gene: TRBV7-9; CDR3 DNA: TGTGCCAGCACAACCGGGACAGGGTTCCATGGCTACACCTTC; CDR3 protein: CASTTGTGFHGYTF
J gene: TRBJ2-7; clone size: few; D gene: TRBD2; V gene: TRBV6-8; CDR3 DNA: TGTGCCAGCAGTTACTACCGGGAGGCCTACGAGCAGTACTTC; CDR3 protein: CASSYYREAYEQYF
J gene: TRBJ1-5; clone size: many; D gene: TRBD1; V gene: TRBV12-3/TRBV12-4; CDR3 DNA: TGTGCCAGCAGTCGGACAGGCCCTGGAAATCAGCCCCAGCATTTT; CDR3 protein: CASSRTGPGNQPQHF
J gene: TRBJ1-5; clone size: NA; D gene: TRBD1; V gene: TRBV7-6; CDR3 DNA: TGTGTCAGCAGCCCGGGGGACAGTTATAGCAATCAGCCCCAGCATTTT; CDR3 protein: CVSSPGDSYSNQPQHF
J gene: TRBJ2-5; clone size: few; D gene: NA; V gene: TRBV28; CDR3 DNA: TGTGCCAGCAGACAGGGACCAACGGTAGAGACCCAGTACTTC; CDR3 protein: CASRQGPTVETQYF
J gene: TRBJ1-2; clone size: NA; D gene: NA; V gene: TRBV4-1; CDR3 DNA: TGCGCCAGCAGCCAAGATACTCGCAGCTATGGCTACACCTTC; CDR3 protein: CASSQDTRSYGYTF
J gene: TRBJ2-1; clone size: NA; D gene: TRBD2; V gene: TRBV5-8; CDR3 DNA: TGTGCCAGCAGCCCCCTAGCGGCCTCCTACAATGAGCAGTTCTTC; CDR3 protein: CASSPLAASYNEQFF
J gene: TRBJ2-2; clone size: many; D gene: NA; V gene: TRBV7-2; CDR3 DNA: TGTGCCAGCCTCGAGGCAGGGGCTACGGGCGGGGAGCTGTTTTTT; CDR3 protein: CASLEAGATGGELFF
J gene: TRBJ1-6; clone size: few; D gene: NA; V gene: TRBV28; CDR3 DNA: TGTGCCAGCAGTTTGGAGGGTCGCTCACCCCTCCACTTT; CDR3 protein: CASSLEGRSPLHF
J gene: TRBJ2-7; clone size: many; D gene: NA; V gene: TRBV12-3/TRBV12-4; CDR3 DNA: TGTGCCAGCAGGCTCCGGGACGGGACCTACGAGCAGTACTTC; CDR3 protein: CASRLRDGTYEQYF
J gene: TRBJ1-1; clone size: NA; D gene: NA; V gene: TRBV9; CDR3 DNA: TGTGCCAGCAGCGTAGCTCGGACCTCGAACACTGAAGCTTTCTTT; CDR3 protein: CASSVARTSNTEAFF